This T cell receptor beta chain was found in a study of blood T cells in healthy people across ages. In regard to this clonotype: One end of the junction fails to match germline, which may point to a read error.

Germline CDR1 is SGHVS and CDR2 is FNYEAQ. The CDR3 covers 15 residues. A second PCR of 7 to 11 cycles used a sample-barcoded 5' primer and a J-beta primer mix. Each CDR3 protein gets one entry after TCRdb re-called the 5' RACE reads with MiXCR. There are about 1 million distinct CDR3 sequences in the sample; more than 40% occur only once, and under 20% lies in the top ten. The material sequenced was blood. This chain links TRBV7-6 with TRBJ2-7, with D possibly TRBD2 on 6 matching bases. This clonotype was obtained from a woman aged 55 to 70 in good health. The CDR3 loop reads CANSLSGGAGYEQYF. CDR3 bases: TGTGCCAACAGCTTATCTGGGGGAGCGGGCTACGAGCAGTACTTC. Drawing the rest from reference TRBV7-6 and TRBJ2-7, the complete variable domain is GAGVSQSPRYKVTKRGQDVALRCDPISGHVSLYWYRQALGQGPEFLTYFNYEAQQDKSGLPNDRFSAERPEGSISTLTIQRTEQRDSAMYRCANSLSGGAGYEQYFGPGTRLTVT.